These 29 T cell receptor beta chains share one sample of origin, sequenced in a study of neoadjuvant anti-PD-1 for oral cavity cancer. Repertoires were generated with immunoSEQ multiplex PCR, while TCRdb's copy carries only in-frame clones and drops some. The data show about 62,000 clones, 79% seen once. The source material was PBMCs, sampled before nivolumab (anti-PD-1) treatment. The receptors derive from a person aged 35-79 years with oral cavity squamous cell carcinoma.

This chain links TRBV7-9 with TRBJ2-2; no definite D call. This CDR3 comprises 13 residues. Germline V gene lookup returns CDR1 SEHNR and CDR2 FQNEAQ (reference sequence). Trimming cost V 0 bases and J 6 bases, with 5 bases left between them. Here the CDR3 reads CASSLAASGELFF. In DNA, the CDR3 is TGTGCCAGCAGCTTAGCGGCGTCCGGGGAGCTGTTTTTT.

This chain joins TRBV4-1 and TRBJ1-1, with D unresolved. Germline-derived CDR1 and CDR2 are MGHRA and YSYEKL. This CDR3 is 16 amino acids long. V was shortened by 5 bases and J by 0 bases, with 16 bases between the two germline ends. The CDR3 DNA follows: TGCGCCAGCAGCTCTTGGGCACAGACTATGAACACTGAAGCTTTCTTT. It is translated as CASSSWAQTMNTEAFF.

The chain carries TRBV7-2 and TRBJ1-3; no firm D call. From germline, CDR1 is SGHTA and CDR2 FQGNSA. The CDR3 has 17 amino acids. Trimming pared 1 base from V and 0 bases from J, leaving 13 bases between. The CDR3 DNA sequence: TGTGCCAGCAGCTTAGTGCTCCACTTGTCCTCTGGAAACACCATATATTTT. Amino acids: CASSLVLHLSSGNTIYF. The whole variable domain, filled in from reference TRBV7-2 and TRBJ1-3, reads GAGVSQSPSNKVTEKGKDVELRCDPISGHTALYWYRQSLGQGLEFLIYFQGNSAPDKSGLPSDRFSAERTGGSVSTLTIQRTQQEDSAVYLCASSLVLHLSSGNTIYFGEGSWLTVV.

The gene calls are TRBV7-2 and TRBJ1-3; D perhaps matches TRBD1 (5 bases). From germline, CDR1 is SGHTA and CDR2 FQGNSA. The CDR3 contains 15 residues. V lost 4 bases, J lost 4 bases, and 14 bases lay in between. CDR3 nucleotide sequence: TGTGCCAGCAGCTCCGGGACTTCAAAGGGAAACACCATATATTTT. Its protein product is CASSSGTSKGNTIYF.

This clone has only a few counts. The chain recombines TRBV6-5 with TRBJ1-5; no firm D call. V was pared by 6 bases and J by 4 bases, with 13 bases between. The CDR3 runs to 14 residues. The germline V gene encodes CDR1 MNHEY and CDR2 SVGAGI. This CDR3 is CASSGLIGNQPQHF. CDR3 bases: TGTGCCAGCAGCGGACTTATCGGTAATCAGCCCCAGCATTTT.

The rearrangement uses TRBV11-2 and TRBJ2-7, with TRBD1 as a possible D gene (6 bases). Germline values: CDR1 SGHAT, CDR2 FQNNGV. V was clipped by 2 bases and J by 0 bases, with 11 bases between them. This CDR3 has 15 amino acids. The CDR3 bases are TGTGCCAGCAGCTTAAGGACAGTCAGCTCCTACGAGCAGTACTTC. It yields the protein CASSLRTVSSYEQYF.

This clone was seen just once. In DNA form, the CDR3 reads TGTGCCAGCAGCTTAAGAGGGGGGGCCCAGGGTGGTGGCGCAGATACGCAGTATTTT. Amino acids: CASSLRGGAQGGGADTQYF. This chain uses TRBV7-6 with TRBJ2-3; perhaps TRBD2 as D (7 bases). CDR3 length: 19 amino acids. Germline values: CDR1 SGHVS, CDR2 FNYEAQ. V shed 2 bases and J shed 4 bases, with 25 bases lying between them.

This clone was seen only once. This chain joins TRBV7-9 and TRBJ2-7, with 8 bases fitting TRBD1. The CDR3 has 14 amino acids. V gave up 5 bases and J gave up 5 bases; unmatched junction bases: 8. Looked up from germline, CDR1 is SEHNR and CDR2 is FQNEAQ (reference sequence). DNA for the CDR3: TGTGCCAGCAGCCAAGGGATGACAGGGGACGAGCAGTACTTC. It codes for CASSQGMTGDEQYF.

The rearrangement uses TRBV5-1 and TRBJ2-5, with D perhaps given as TRBD1 or TRBD2 (5 bases each). Germline CDR1 and CDR2: SGHRS and YFSETQ. The CDR3 loop spans 15 amino acids. V was clipped by 3 bases and J by 4 bases, with 16 bases between them. DNA for the CDR3: TGCGCCAGCAGCTCCTACTTGGGGGACGGAGAGACCCAGTACTTC. It is translated as CASSSYLGDGETQYF.

J is TRBJ1-4 and V is TRBV10-2; tentative D call: TRBD1 (6 bases). V was pared by 6 bases and J by 5 bases, with 16 bases between. Germline CDR1 is WSHSY and CDR2 is SAAADI. The CDR3 contains 15 residues. CDR3 DNA sequence: TGCGCCAGCAGACTACAGGGTAACCCCAATGAAAAACTGTTTTTT. Its protein is CASRLQGNPNEKLFF.

The chain recombines TRBV11-3 with TRBJ2-3; 9 positions agree with TRBD1. Trimming at V came to 5 bases and at J to 0 bases, leaving 3 bases not matched to a gene. The CDR3 has 15 amino acids. Germline-derived CDR1 and CDR2 are SGHNT and YENEEA. This CDR3 is CASSTGQGSTDTQYF. As DNA, the CDR3 is TGTGCCAGCAGCACTGGACAGGGGAGCACAGATACGCAGTATTTT. The variable domain in full, completed from reference TRBV11-3 and TRBJ2-3, reads EAGVVQSPRYKIIEKKQPVAFWCNPISGHNTLYWYLQNLGQGPELLIRYENEEAVDDSQLPKDRFSAERLKGVDSTLKIQPAELGDSAVYLCASSTGQGSTDTQYFGPGTRLTVL.

The chain couples TRBV7-9 to TRBJ2-1; TRBD2 matches 13 bases. Germline CDR1 is SEHNR and CDR2 is FQNEAQ (reference sequence). The CDR3 sequence is 15 residues long. The junction had 1 base not matched to a gene; V was cut back by 1 base and J by 7 bases. This CDR3 is CASSLVTSGRNEQFF. The CDR3 DNA sequence: TGTGCCAGCAGCTTAGTGACTAGCGGGAGGAATGAGCAGTTCTTC.

The chain has TRBV19 and TRBJ2-2, with D perhaps matching TRBD1 (6 bases). V was pared by 4 bases and J by 5 bases, with 8 bases between. Germline V CDR1 and CDR2: LNHDA, SQIVND (reference sequence). The CDR3 sequence is 13 residues long. This chain's CDR3 is CASSTGVTGELFF. In nucleotides, the CDR3 is TGTGCCAGTAGTACAGGGGTGACCGGGGAGCTGTTTTTT. The full variable domain, with the rest looked up from reference TRBV19 and TRBJ2-2, is DGGITQSPKYLFRKEGQNVTLSCEQNLNHDAMYWYRQDPGQGLRLIYYSQIVNDFQKGDIAEGYSVSREKKESFPLTVTSAQKNPTAFYLCASSTGVTGELFFGEGSRLTVL.

The J gene is TRBJ1-6, the V gene TRBV6-5; D is possibly TRBD1 (5 bases). This CDR3 region has 13 residues. The V end was cut by 6 bases, the J end by 2 bases, with 5 bases between. CDR1 and CDR2 (germline): MNHEY, SVGAGI. CDR3 DNA sequence: TGTGCCAGCAGGGGGCCCTATAATTCACCCCTCCACTTT. As protein: CASRGPYNSPLHF.

V gene TRBV6-1 combines with J gene TRBJ1-6, with a possible D match to TRBD1 (5 bases). With 0 bases removed from V and 13 bases from J, the gap between germline ends came to 22 bases. The CDR3 sequence is 17 residues long. Germline CDR1 reads MNHNS; CDR2 reads SASEGT. The CDR3 DNA reads TGTGCCAGCAGTGAAGCGGGACGGCGTCCACGGGATAAGCCCCTCCACTTT. Its translation is CASSEAGRRPRDKPLHF.

J is TRBJ1-2 and V is TRBV7-9, with no clear D. This CDR3 spans 10 amino acids. Deletions cut 5 bases from V and 8 bases from J, with 6 bases between. CDR1 SEHNR and CDR2 FQNEAQ come from the germline V gene (reference sequence). This CDR3 is CASSLEGYTF. CDR3 DNA sequence: TGTGCCAGCAGCCTAGAGGGCTACACCTTC.

The J gene is TRBJ2-1, the V gene TRBV6-4; a possible D gene is TRBD1 (5 bases). CDR3 length equals 13 residues. V gave up 3 bases and J gave up 7 bases, with 10 bases separating them. The germline V gene has CDR1 MRHNA and CDR2 SNTAGT. The CDR3 protein is CASSERTPNEQFF. CDR3 sequence (DNA): TGTGCCAGCAGTGAACGGACACCAAATGAGCAGTTCTTC.

As for this clone: Other DNA sequences from this sample encode an identical CDR3 as well. The rearrangement uses TRBV29-1 and TRBJ2-7, with 12 bases that match TRBD2. The germline V gene encodes CDR1 SQVTM and CDR2 ANQGSEA. The V gene end was trimmed by 5 bases and the J gene end by 7 bases; junction bases not matched to a gene: 9. The CDR3 runs 14 residues. CDR3: CSVLTSGGRGEQYF. In nucleotides, the CDR3 is TGCAGCGTTTTGACTAGCGGGGGAAGGGGAGAGCAGTACTTC.

The chain combines TRBV12-2 with TRBJ1-4. TRBV12-2 is a pseudogene. This CDR3 is 14 amino acids long. CDR3 DNA sequence: TGTGCAAGTCGTCCCCGGGGGGGGAATGAAAAACTGTTTTTT. This gives the protein CASRPRGGNEKLFF.

The rearrangement links TRBV27 to TRBJ1-4; 9 bases match TRBD1. Germline loops: CDR1 MNHEY, CDR2 SMNVEV (reference sequence). The CDR3 consists of 15 residues. V was clipped by 4 bases and J by 5 bases; unmatched bases: 5. CDR3 loop: CASSSGGTGNEKLFF. The CDR3 coding sequence is TGTGCCAGCAGTTCAGGGGGGACAGGGAATGAAAAACTGTTTTTT.

CDR3 DNA: TGTGCCAGCAGTGAAGGACGCGGATATACCTACGAGCAGTACTTC. As protein: CASSEGRGYTYEQYF. This rearrangement joins TRBV6-1 to TRBJ2-7; D remains ambiguous. Germline V gene data show CDR1 as MNHNS and CDR2 as SASEGT. The germline V and J ends were trimmed by 1 base and 2 bases, with 12 bases remaining between them. CDR3 size: 15 residues.

The chain has TRBV6-5 and TRBJ1-5; 7 nucleotides align to TRBD1. With V trimmed by 7 bases and J by 2 bases, 8 bases remained unmatched. The germline V gene has CDR1 MNHEY and CDR2 SVGAGI. The CDR3 has 15 residues. For the CDR3, the DNA is TGTGCCAGCAAAAACAGGGGAGAAGGCAATCAGCCCCAGCATTTT. Its protein is CASKNRGEGNQPQHF.

This chain connects TRBV27 to TRBJ1-1, with D perhaps matching TRBD1 (6 bases). Trimming cost V 8 bases and J 2 bases, with 15 bases left between them. Germline CDR1 MNHEY, CDR2 SMNVEV (reference sequence). This CDR3 spans 14 amino acids. The CDR3 bases are TGTGCCAGCTACTACTCAGGGGTAAACACTGAAGCTTTCTTT. Translating gives CASYYSGVNTEAFF.

The chain is built from TRBV5-4 and TRBJ1-1; a possible D gene is TRBD1 (6 bases). CDR1 is SGHNT and CDR2 is YYREEE in the germline V gene (reference sequence). This CDR3 contains 15 residues. Trimming stripped 4 bases from V and 4 bases from J, with 17 bases between. DNA for the CDR3: TGTGCCAGCAGCCAATCCTCAGGGGTGGGCACTGAAGCTTTCTTT. This gives the protein CASSQSSGVGTEAFF.

The chain joins TRBV6-4 to TRBJ2-1; 7 bases are shared with TRBD2. The CDR3 is made up of 18 amino acids. The germline gives CDR1 MRHNA, CDR2 SNTAGT. Trimming took 5 bases from V and 0 from J; bases not matched to a gene: 13. This CDR3 is CASSPGREVSSSYNEQFF. The CDR3 DNA sequence: TGTGCCAGCAGTCCCGGACGGGAGGTCTCCAGCTCCTACAATGAGCAGTTCTTC.

J is TRBJ1-4 and V is TRBV5-1, with 9 bases matching TRBD1. Germline CDR1 SGHRS, CDR2 YFSETQ. The CDR3 is made up of 15 amino acids. The V segment lost 2 bases and the J segment 6 bases; nucleotides outside the gene matches: 5. CDR3 DNA: TGCGCCAGCAGCTTAGACAGGGGGTCTGATGAAAAACTGTTTTTT. Amino acid sequence: CASSLDRGSDEKLFF.

This chain connects TRBV27 to TRBJ1-6; a possible D gene is TRBD1 (6 bases). CDR1 and CDR2 from the germline V gene are MNHEY and SMNVEV (reference sequence). V lost 5 bases and J lost 5, with 16 bases in between. The CDR3 is made up of 16 amino acids. CDR3 sequence reads: CASSEEGGRNNSPLHF. The CDR3 DNA reads as TGTGCCAGCAGTGAGGAGGGGGGACGGAATAATTCACCCCTCCACTTT.

This chain connects TRBV19 to TRBJ1-3, with a tentative D call TRBD1 (5 bases). Germline V gene lookup returns CDR1 LNHDA and CDR2 SQIVND (reference sequence). The CDR3 consists of 14 residues. Trimming removed 6 bases from V and 0 bases from J, with 9 bases in between. The CDR3 coding sequence is TGTGCCAGTAGAAAGGGGAACTCTGGAAACACCATATATTTT. Translating gives CASRKGNSGNTIYF.

For the CDR3, the DNA is TGTGCCAGCAGTTTCGGGAACTATGGCTACACCTTC. Protein sequence: CASSFGNYGYTF. The J gene is TRBJ1-2, the V gene TRBV28; unclear D gene. The germline gives CDR1 MDHEN, CDR2 SYDVKM. CDR3 length equals 12 residues. Deletions cut 3 bases from V and 2 bases from J, with 4 bases between.